The sequence of this T cell receptor beta chain was determined in a study of cytomegalovirus exposure and HLA in healthy donors. The PCR employed 60 Vbeta primers together with 13 Jbeta primers. Generated by immunoSEQ multiplex PCR, the TCRdb table keeps only in-frame clones and is missing some. In the table there are around 100,000 clones, roughly 70% of which are singletons. The V gene's germline CDR1 is SGHTA and CDR2 FQGNSA. The CDR3 covers 13 residues. Trimming shortened V by 8 bases and J by 5 bases, and 12 bases separated the two germline ends. Comments on this clone: Its target is unknown.

Broader study findings: TCR beta V segments were, for the most part, productive about 87% or about 30% of the time in an earlier analysis.

V gene TRBV7-2 combines with J gene TRBJ1-4; maybe TRBD1 (5 bases). Material: PBMCs. This sequence originates from a woman aged 25-40 years in good health and CMV-seronegative. In DNA, the CDR3 is TGTGCCAGCGGGGGGAGGACGAATGAAAAACTGTTTTTT. Protein sequence: CASGGRTNEKLFF.